Each of the 31 T cell receptor beta chains below was sequenced from the same sample in a study of OX40 agonist ivuxolimab in advanced cancers. The data were produced by immunoSEQ multiplex PCR, yet TCRdb's version contains in-frame clones alone and is incomplete. The sample consists of 35,000 to 45,000 clones, 80% to 90% of them appearing once. This sample comprised CD4+ or CD8+ T cells sorted from blood, obtained in a trial of the OX40 agonist ivuxolimab. Receptors originate from an adult with an advanced solid tumor such as melanoma, head and neck, liver or kidney cancer.

This rearrangement joins TRBV28 to TRBJ2-1; D not resolved. Germline V gene lookup returns CDR1 MDHEN and CDR2 SYDVKM. The V end lost 4 bases, the J end lost 12 bases, and 13 bases lay between the germline ends. There are 12 residues in the CDR3. The CDR3 sequence: CASSYPSGSQFF. The CDR3 nucleotides read TGTGCCAGCAGTTACCCCTCCGGGTCGCAGTTCTTC.

This chain uses TRBV7-2 with TRBJ1-1; D not resolved. V lost 3 bases and J lost 5, with 16 bases in between. This CDR3 has 15 amino acids. Per the germline V gene, CDR1 is SGHTA and CDR2 is FQGNSA. The CDR3 is CASSFSPLLVTEAFF. The CDR3 nucleotides are TGTGCCAGCAGCTTTAGCCCCCTCTTAGTGACTGAAGCTTTCTTT.

J is TRBJ2-2 and V is TRBV28, with 7 bases matching TRBD2. Germline lookup yields CDR1 MDHEN and CDR2 SYDVKM. V dropped 6 bases and J dropped 0; count of bases not matched to a gene: 4. The CDR3 extends over 15 amino acids. DNA of the CDR3: TGTGCCAGCAGCAGCGGACTAGCGAACACCGGGGAGCTGTTTTTT. This translates into CASSSGLANTGELFF.

This chain joins TRBV28 and TRBJ1-2, with no clear D. The germline V gene encodes CDR1 MDHEN and CDR2 SYDVKM. The V gene lost 2 bases and the J gene lost 3 bases, with 13 bases spanning the gap. The length of the CDR3 is 15 residues. CDR3 loop: CASSLGGNMDYGYTF. CDR3 nucleotide sequence: TGTGCCAGCAGTTTAGGAGGGAATATGGACTATGGCTACACCTTC.

The chain links TRBV28 to TRBJ2-1, with 11 bases lining up with TRBD2. V was pared by 5 bases and J by 3 bases, with 6 bases of the junction left unmatched. The length of the CDR3 is 16 residues. Germline V gene sequence: CDR1 MDHEN, CDR2 SYDVKM. The CDR3 region is CASSPLGTSGYNEQFF. CDR3 nucleotides: TGTGCCAGCAGTCCCCTCGGGACTAGCGGCTACAATGAGCAGTTCTTC.

The rearrangement uses TRBV12-1 and TRBJ2-2; the table calls TRBD2, which could not be checked here. TRBV12-1 is classified as a pseudogene. The CDR3 extends over 14 amino acids. The CDR3 region is CASSDTRNTGELFF. Written as DNA, the CDR3 is TGTGCCAGCAGCGACACTAGGAACACCGGGGAGCTGTTTTTT.

The chain combines TRBV30 with TRBJ2-1; TRBD2 aligns across 11 bases. V trimming: 5 bases; J trimming: 5 bases; junction bases outside the gene matches: 5. Per the germline V gene, CDR1 is GTSNPN and CDR2 is SVGIG (reference sequence). There are 14 residues in the CDR3. The CDR3 bases are TGTGCCTGGGGGACTAGCGGTACCCACAATGAGCAGTTCTTC. It is translated as CAWGTSGTHNEQFF. Complete variable domain (other parts from reference TRBV30 and TRBJ2-1): SQTIHQWPATLVQPVGSPLSLECTVEGTSNPNLYWYRQAAGRGLQLLFYSVGIGQISSEVPQNLSASRPQDRQFILSSKKLLLSDSGFYLCAWGTSGTHNEQFFGPGTRLTVL.

The chain combines TRBV6-5 with TRBJ2-7; 8 nucleotides match TRBD1. V lost 5 bases to trimming and J lost 1 base; unmatched junction nucleotides: 7. The germline V gene encodes CDR1 MNHEY and CDR2 SVGAGI. The length of the CDR3 is 15 residues. CDR3 sequence (DNA): TGTGCCAGCAGTCCATCCCGGGACAGGTCCTACGAGCAGTACTTC. It yields the protein CASSPSRDRSYEQYF.

The chain couples TRBV11-2 to TRBJ2-1, with 9 nucleotides matching TRBD1. There are 13 residues in the CDR3. The germline gives CDR1 SGHAT, CDR2 FQNNGV. The V and J ends lost 5 bases and 5 bases, in that order; junction bases with no gene match: 1. The CDR3 protein is CASSRDRDNEQFF. The CDR3, as DNA: TGTGCCAGCAGCCGGGACAGGGACAATGAGCAGTTCTTC. The full variable domain, with the rest looked up from reference TRBV11-2 and TRBJ2-1, is EAGVAQSPRYKIIEKRQSVAFWCNPISGHATLYWYQQILGQGPKLLIQFQNNGVVDDSQLPKDRFSAERLKGVDSTLKIQPAKLEDSAVYLCASSRDRDNEQFFGPGTRLTVL.

This chain uses TRBV5-6 with TRBJ2-5; perhaps TRBD2 as D (6 bases). The J call is doubtful: the DNA matches TRBJ2-7 better. Germline-derived CDR1 and CDR2 are SGHDT and YYEEEE. CDR3 length: 12 residues. The CDR3 DNA reads as TGTGCCAGCAGCAGCGGGCGCTACGAGCAGTACTTC. It translates to CASSSGRYEQYF.

The chain has TRBV4-3 and TRBJ2-1; 10 bases line up with TRBD2. Germline lookup yields CDR1 LGHNA and CDR2 YSLEER. CDR3 length: 17 amino acids. V lost 3 bases and J lost 2; bases outside the gene matches: 7. As DNA, the CDR3 is TGCGCCAGCAGCCAGTTAGCGGGGGGCCCCCCCTACAATGAGCAGTTCTTC. Its translation is CASSQLAGGPPYNEQFF.

This chain links TRBV4-2 with TRBJ2-4; D is undetermined. The CDR3 loop spans 12 amino acids. Looked up from germline, CDR1 is LGHNA and CDR2 is YNFKEQ. The germline V and J ends were trimmed by 0 bases and 5 bases, with 2 bases remaining between them. CDR3 region: CASSQEENIQYF. Written as DNA, the CDR3 is TGTGCCAGCAGCCAAGAGGAAAACATTCAGTACTTC.

The V call is TRBV9, the J call TRBJ1-1; weak D call: TRBD1 (6 bases). V lost 0 bases, J lost 3 bases, and 6 bases lay in between. The CDR3 is 13 residues long. The germline V gene has CDR1 SGDLS and CDR2 YYNGEE. The CDR3 DNA sequence: TGTGCCAGCAGCGTAGCAGGGGACACTGAAGCTTTCTTT. Its protein is CASSVAGDTEAFF.

This chain connects TRBV7-9 to TRBJ1-4; 12 nucleotides agree with TRBD1. J lost 7 bases, V lost 3 bases, and 6 bases had no gene match. The CDR3 covers 16 residues. The germline V gene has CDR1 SEHNR and CDR2 FQNEAQ (reference sequence). DNA for the CDR3: TGTGCCAGCAGCTTCTCGGGACAGGGGGCGGGTGAAAAACTGTTTTTT. Translated, it gives CASSFSGQGAGEKLFF.

The V gene is TRBV28, the J gene TRBJ2-7; the match to TRBD1 covers 9 bases. The CDR3 runs to 15 residues. Germline V gene lookup returns CDR1 MDHEN and CDR2 SYDVKM. V shed 5 bases, J shed 6 bases, and the junction held 11 bases outside the gene matches. The CDR3 loop is CASSAGDRDSGEQYF. The CDR3 DNA is TGTGCCAGCAGTGCCGGGGACAGGGATTCTGGCGAGCAGTACTTC.

The V and J genes are TRBV27 and TRBJ1-1; D is possibly TRBD1 (6 bases). The V end was cut by 7 bases, the J end by 2 bases, with 17 bases between. The CDR3 is 15 amino acids. Germline V gives CDR1 MNHEY, CDR2 SMNVEV (reference sequence). Here the CDR3 reads CASKTYRAENTEAFF. DNA of the CDR3: TGTGCCAGCAAGACCTACAGGGCGGAAAACACTGAAGCTTTCTTT.

The rearrangement links TRBV27 to TRBJ2-5, with 9 bases fitting TRBD1. Looked up from germline, CDR1 is MNHEY and CDR2 is SMNVEV (reference sequence). V shed 1 base, J shed 4 bases, and the junction held 10 bases outside the gene matches. This CDR3 is 17 amino acids long. The CDR3 DNA reads TGTGCCAGCAGTTTATACCAAGGACAGGGGACGGGAGAGACCCAGTACTTC. Protein product: CASSLYQGQGTGETQYF.

The CDR3 DNA reads TGCGCCAGCAGCCAGACTCCCCCGGGCGGGGGCGGGACAGATACGCAGTATTTT. Residues: CASSQTPPGGGGTDTQYF. This sequence joins TRBV4-3 and TRBJ2-3, with D possibly TRBD2 on 7 matching bases. Germline CDR1 reads LGHNA; CDR2 reads YSLEER. V was shortened by 3 bases and J by 3 bases, with 22 bases between the two germline ends. The CDR3 has 18 residues.

The rearrangement links TRBV7-2 to TRBJ2-5; 7 positions agree with TRBD2. This CDR3 has 14 residues. The ends lost 3 bases at V and 5 bases at J; junction bases unmatched: 6. CDR1 SGHTA and CDR2 FQGNSA come from the germline V gene. The CDR3 DNA is TGTGCCAGCAGCTTCAGGACTAGTCGGGAGACCCAGTACTTC. Encoded protein: CASSFRTSRETQYF. Together with reference TRBV7-2 and TRBJ2-5, the CDR3 gives the full variable domain: GAGVSQSPSNKVTEKGKDVELRCDPISGHTALYWYRQSLGQGLEFLIYFQGNSAPDKSGLPSDRFSAERTGGSVSTLTIQRTQQEDSAVYLCASSFRTSRETQYFGPGTRLLVL.

The chain has TRBV6-5 and TRBJ1-1; maybe TRBD1 (5 bases). The germline V gene encodes CDR1 MNHEY and CDR2 SVGAGI. V dropped 6 bases and J dropped 1 base, with 12 bases sitting between them. CDR3 length: 14 residues. The CDR3 nucleotides are TGTGCCAGCAGACTGGGACGACAGAACACTGAAGCTTTCTTT. This gives the protein CASRLGRQNTEAFF.

The CDR3, as DNA: TGTGCCAGCAGCGTGGTCACAGGGTCGGGAGAGACCCAGTACTTC. It codes for CASSVVTGSGETQYF. The chain links TRBV7-2 to TRBJ2-5; D might be TRBD1 (6 bases). Trimming stripped 5 bases from V and 4 bases from J, with 17 bases between. The CDR3 has 15 amino acids. Per the germline V gene, CDR1 is SGHTA and CDR2 is FQGNSA.

The chain is built from TRBV9 and TRBJ2-6; 7 bases are shared with TRBD1. In germline, CDR1 is SGDLS, CDR2 YYNGEE. After removal of 4 bases from V and 0 bases from J, the junction contained 7 bases not matched to a gene. The CDR3 totals 17 residues. The CDR3 DNA follows: TGTGCCAGCAGCTCCGGGACAGCGAGCTCTGGGGCCAACGTCCTGACTTTC. Translating gives CASSSGTASSGANVLTF.

The V gene is TRBV6-1, the J gene TRBJ2-5, with 8 bases identical to TRBD1. The CDR3 runs 15 residues. Trimming took 5 bases from V and 0 from J; bases not matched to a gene: 5. The germline V gene has CDR1 MNHNS and CDR2 SASEGT. CDR3 region: CASSFRTGNQETQYF. In DNA form, the CDR3 reads TGTGCCAGCAGTTTTCGGACAGGGAACCAAGAGACCCAGTACTTC.

The CDR3: CASSIEFRREAEQYF. DNA for the CDR3: TGTGCCAGTAGTATAGAATTCCGCAGGGAAGCCGAGCAGTACTTC. The chain employs TRBV19 and TRBJ2-7; tentative D call: TRBD1 (5 bases). In germline, CDR1 is LNHDA, CDR2 SQIVND (reference sequence). CDR3 length equals 15 residues. V gave up 0 bases and J gave up 6 bases, with 15 bases separating them.

This sequence joins TRBV6-5 and TRBJ2-7, with a possible D match to TRBD1 (6 bases). The germline V gene has CDR1 MNHEY and CDR2 SVGAGI. Trimming took 2 bases from V and 2 from J, leaving 10 bases between them. The CDR3 has 14 amino acids. The CDR3 DNA follows: TGTGCCAGCAGTTACACAGGGAAGGCCTACGAGCAGTACTTC. Encoded protein: CASSYTGKAYEQYF.

V gene TRBV6-1 combines with J gene TRBJ1-3; no reliable D call. The CDR3 sequence is 14 residues long. The germline CDR1 and CDR2 sequences are MNHNS and SASEGT. Trimming removed 6 bases from V and 0 bases from J, with 9 bases in between. The CDR3 spells CASSSGSSGNTIYF. The CDR3, as DNA: TGTGCCAGCAGCTCAGGCAGCTCTGGAAACACCATATATTTT.

The chain is built from TRBV9 and TRBJ2-7; TRBD1 matches at 9 bases. With V trimmed by 0 bases and J by 3 bases, 13 bases remained unmatched. The CDR3 is 18 amino acids. Germline values: CDR1 SGDLS, CDR2 YYNGEE. The CDR3 nucleotides read TGTGCCAGCAGCGTAGCTCTTTTCGAAGGGGACAGGGACTACGAGCAGTACTTC. Translation: CASSVALFEGDRDYEQYF.

CDR3 nucleotides: TGTGCCAGCAGCTTAGAGACAGGAAACTATGGCTACACCTTC. As protein: CASSLETGNYGYTF. J is TRBJ1-2 and V is TRBV7-9; possible D gene TRBD1, 6 bases. With 1 base removed from V and 2 bases from J, the gap between germline ends came to 8 bases. The CDR3 sequence is 14 residues long. Looked up from germline, CDR1 is SEHNR and CDR2 is FQNEAQ (reference sequence).

The chain combines TRBV30 with TRBJ1-4, with 7 bases identical to TRBD1. The length of the CDR3 is 16 residues. Looked up from germline, CDR1 is GTSNPN and CDR2 is SVGIG (reference sequence). The V and J ends lost 0 bases and 0 bases, in that order; junction bases with no gene match: 4. The DNA for the CDR3 is TGTGCCTGGAGTGTCGAGGGGGCCCCAACTAATGAAAAACTGTTTTTT. Translation: CAWSVEGAPTNEKLFF.

The genes are TRBV4-1 and TRBJ1-4; D not resolved. V lost 3 bases and J 4 bases, leaving 6 bases between the germline ends. The V gene's germline CDR1 is MGHRA and CDR2 YSYEKL. This CDR3 comprises 13 residues. CDR3 bases: TGCGCCAGCAGCCAGTGGATTAATGAAAAACTGTTTTTT. Residues: CASSQWINEKLFF.

The genes are TRBV18 and TRBJ1-1, with D perhaps matching TRBD1 (5 bases). This CDR3 region has 14 residues. Trimming removed 2 bases from V and 1 base from J, with 8 bases in between. Germline loops: CDR1 KGHSH, CDR2 LQKENI. This CDR3 is CASSPKTENTEAFF. CDR3 sequence (DNA): TGTGCCAGCTCACCAAAGACAGAGAACACTGAAGCTTTCTTT.